The clone carrying this T cell receptor (beta chain) was seen just once. The antigen remains undetermined. The sample belongs to a study of CD8+ T cells in alopecia areata. Whole-study context: A regimen of oral tofacitinib, 5 to 10 mg twice daily, was given to treated patients.

Germline-derived CDR1 and CDR2 are SGDLS and YYNGEE. V was pared by 3 bases and J by 5 bases, with 7 bases of the junction left unmatched. This CDR3 region has 14 residues. cDNA reverse transcribed from extracted RNA served as the sequencing template. Repertoires were generated with immunoSEQ multiplex PCR, while TCRdb's copy carries only in-frame clones and drops some. Of approximately 180,000 clones listed, around 64% are singletons. General observations from the study: Clonality was higher in lesional than normal scalp, especially in alopecia totalis/universalis.

This receptor was identified in a human donor with alopecia areata. This specimen was CD8+ T cells sorted from blood, taken at week 0. The chain carries TRBV9 and TRBJ1-1, with 7 bases identical to TRBD1. CDR3 nucleotides: TGTGCCAGCAGCGAGACAGGGTCGGGTACTGAAGCTTTCTTT. This translates into CASSETGSGTEAFF. The variable domain in full, completed from reference TRBV9 and TRBJ1-1, reads DSGVTQTPKHLITATGQRVTLRCSPRSGDLSVYWYQQSLDQGLQFLIQYYNGEERAKGNILERFSAQQFPDLHSELNLSSLELGDSALYFCASSETGSGTEAFFGQGTRLTVV.